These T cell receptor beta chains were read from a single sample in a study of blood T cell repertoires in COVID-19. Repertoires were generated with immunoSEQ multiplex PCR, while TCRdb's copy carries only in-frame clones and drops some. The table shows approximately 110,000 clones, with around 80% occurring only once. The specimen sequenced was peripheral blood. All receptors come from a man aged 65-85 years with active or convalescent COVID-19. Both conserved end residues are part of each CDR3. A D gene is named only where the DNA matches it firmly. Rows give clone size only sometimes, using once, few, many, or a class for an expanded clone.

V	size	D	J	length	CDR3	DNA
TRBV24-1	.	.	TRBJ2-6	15	CATSSRDSGANVLTF	TGTGCCACCAGTTCACGGGACTCTGGGGCCAACGTCCTGACTTTC
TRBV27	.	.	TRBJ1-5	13	CASSEGRNQPQHF	TGTGCCAGCAGTGAGGGAAGAAACCAGCCCCAGCATTTT
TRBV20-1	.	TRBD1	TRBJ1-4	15	CSASFTGTGIEKLFF	TGCAGTGCTAGTTTTACTGGGACAGGGATAGAAAAACTGTTTTTT
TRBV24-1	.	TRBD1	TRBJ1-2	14	CATSDPTGDYGYTF	TGTGCCACCAGTGACCCCACAGGGGACTATGGCTACACCTTC
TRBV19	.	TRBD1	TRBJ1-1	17	CASSYRQGTIMNTEAFF	TGTGCCAGTAGTTATCGACAGGGAACGATTATGAACACTGAAGCTTTCTTT
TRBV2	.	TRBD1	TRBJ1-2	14	CASSQEGAYYGYTF	TGTGCCAGCAGTCAGGAGGGGGCCTACTATGGCTACACCTTC
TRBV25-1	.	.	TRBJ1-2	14	CASKDGGDYYGYTF	TGTGCCAGCAAGGATGGGGGGGACTACTATGGCTACACCTTC
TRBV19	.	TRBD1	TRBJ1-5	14	CASKETGKNQPQHF	TGTGCCAGTAAAGAGACAGGGAAAAATCAGCCCCAGCATTTT
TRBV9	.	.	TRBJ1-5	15	CASSFPQGRDQPQHF	TGTGCCAGCAGCTTCCCCCAGGGGCGGGATCAGCCCCAGCATTTT
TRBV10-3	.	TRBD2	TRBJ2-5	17	CAISESGSGEYQETQYF	TGTGCCATCAGTGAGTCGGGGAGCGGGGAGTACCAAGAGACCCAGTACTTC
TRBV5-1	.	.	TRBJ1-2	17	CASSTQPSAGTQDGYTF	TGCGCCAGCAGCACTCAACCATCAGCCGGGACACAGGACGGCTACACCTTC
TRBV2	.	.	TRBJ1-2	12	CASSEMGGGYTF	TGTGCCAGCAGTGAAATGGGGGGAGGCTACACCTTC
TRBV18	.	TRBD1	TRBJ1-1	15	CASSPRQTGLTEAFF	TGTGCCAGCTCACCACGGCAGACAGGGTTGACTGAAGCTTTCTTT
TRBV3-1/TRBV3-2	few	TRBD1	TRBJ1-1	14	CASSFRTGGTEAFF	TGTGCCAGCAGCTTCCGGACAGGGGGGACTGAAGCTTTCTTT
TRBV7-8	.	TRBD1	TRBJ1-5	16	CASSLEGQGIRQPQHF	TGTGCCAGCAGCTTAGAGGGACAGGGGATACGACAGCCCCAGCATTTT
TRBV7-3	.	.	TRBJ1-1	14	CASSLIRGSTEAFF	TGTGCCAGCAGCTTAATTCGGGGAAGCACTGAAGCTTTCTTT
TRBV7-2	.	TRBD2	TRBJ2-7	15	CASSLGLAGGYEQYF	TGTGCCAGCAGCTTGGGACTAGCGGGAGGATACGAGCAGTACTTC
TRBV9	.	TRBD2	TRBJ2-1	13	CASSVTSGAEQFF	TGTGCCAGCAGCGTTACTAGCGGGGCCGAGCAGTTCTTC
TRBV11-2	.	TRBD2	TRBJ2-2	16	CASSSTSGRNTGELFF	TGTGCCAGCAGCTCAACTAGCGGGAGGAACACCGGGGAGCTGTTTTTT
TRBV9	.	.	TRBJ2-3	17	CASSVATLASSADTQYF	TGTGCCAGCAGCGTAGCTACCCTAGCGTCGAGCGCAGATACGCAGTATTTT
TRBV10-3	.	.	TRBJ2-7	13	CAISVTPGREQYF	TGTGCCATCAGTGTAACTCCAGGGCGCGAGCAGTACTTC
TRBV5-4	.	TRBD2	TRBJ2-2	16	CASSLELAGAGGELFF	TGTGCCAGCAGCTTGGAACTAGCGGGAGCAGGGGGGGAGCTGTTTTTT
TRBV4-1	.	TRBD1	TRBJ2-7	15	CASSQSGQIPYEQYF	TGCGCCAGCAGCCAATCGGGACAGATACCCTACGAGCAGTACTTC
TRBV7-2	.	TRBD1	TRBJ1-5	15	CASSLTGSSNQPQHF	TGTGCCAGCAGCCTGACAGGGTCGAGCAATCAGCCCCAGCATTTT
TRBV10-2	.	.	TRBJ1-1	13	CASSSREAVKAFF	TGCGCCAGCAGTTCAAGGGAGGCGGTGAAAGCTTTCTTT
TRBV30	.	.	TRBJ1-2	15	CAWAQGRSGVYGYTF	TGTGCCTGGGCGCAAGGCAGGTCTGGCGTCTATGGCTACACCTTC
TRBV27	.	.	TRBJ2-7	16	CASSPHPQGSSYEQYF	TGTGCCAGCAGCCCTCACCCACAGGGTAGCTCCTACGAGCAGTACTTC
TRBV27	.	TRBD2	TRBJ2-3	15	CASSPPWGGRDTQYF	TGTGCCAGCAGTCCCCCCTGGGGGGGACGAGATACGCAGTATTTT
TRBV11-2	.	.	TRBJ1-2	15	CASSLDLGGANGYTF	TGTGCCAGCAGCTTAGATCTTGGGGGGGCAAATGGCTACACCTTC
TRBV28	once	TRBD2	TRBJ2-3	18	CASSLRLDSGGSTDTQYF	TGTGCCAGCAGTTTGAGGTTGGATAGCGGGGGCAGCACAGATACGCAGTATTTT
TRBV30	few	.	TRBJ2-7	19	CAWSVHGGSVQRGYYEQYF	TGTGCCTGGAGTGTACATGGTGGATCAGTCCAAAGGGGCTATTACGAGCAGTACTTC
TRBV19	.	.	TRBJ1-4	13	CASSIQGGEKLFF	TGTGCCAGTAGTATACAGGGAGGAGAAAAACTGTTTTTT
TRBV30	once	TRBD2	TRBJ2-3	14	CAWSIGGAGDTQYF	TGTGCCTGGAGTATCGGGGGGGCGGGAGATACGCAGTATTTT
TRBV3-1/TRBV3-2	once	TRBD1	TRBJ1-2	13	CASSRGQGLGYTF	TGTGCCAGCAGCCGCGGACAGGGACTCGGCTACACCTTC
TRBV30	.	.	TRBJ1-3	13	CAWSVTAGNTIYF	TGTGCCTGGAGTGTAACGGCTGGAAACACCATATATTTT
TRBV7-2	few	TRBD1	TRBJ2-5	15	CASSLGDRVQETQYF	TGTGCCAGCAGCTTAGGGGACAGGGTACAAGAGACCCAGTACTTC
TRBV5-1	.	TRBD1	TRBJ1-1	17	CASNPDRSGGGHTEAFF	TGCGCCAGCAACCCGGACAGGTCGGGAGGGGGGCACACTGAAGCTTTCTTT
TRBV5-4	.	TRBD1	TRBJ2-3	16	CASSTWDRGLTDTQYF	TGTGCCAGCAGCACATGGGACAGGGGGCTAACAGATACGCAGTATTTT
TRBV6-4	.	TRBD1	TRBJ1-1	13	CASSEHRGTEAFF	TGTGCCAGCAGTGAACACAGGGGCACTGAAGCTTTCTTT
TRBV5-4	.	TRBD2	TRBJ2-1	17	CASSPLGGGAGYNEQFF	TGTGCCAGCAGCCCGTTAGGCGGGGGGGCCGGCTACAATGAGCAGTTCTTC
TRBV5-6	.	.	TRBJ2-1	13	CASSGELAWEQFF	TGTGCCAGCAGCGGGGAACTAGCTTGGGAGCAGTTCTTC
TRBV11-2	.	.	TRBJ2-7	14	CASSLAGELYEQYF	TGTGCCAGCAGCTTAGCGGGAGAATTATACGAGCAGTACTTC
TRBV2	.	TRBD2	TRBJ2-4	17	CASSERAGVVVGNIQYF	TGTGCCAGCAGTGAGAGAGCGGGAGTGGTGGTTGGAAACATTCAGTACTTC
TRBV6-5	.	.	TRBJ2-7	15	CASSYSWTQGYEQYF	TGTGCCAGCAGTTACTCGTGGACCCAGGGCTACGAGCAGTACTTC
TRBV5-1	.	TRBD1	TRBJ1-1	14	CASSWGDRNTEAFF	TGCGCCAGCAGCTGGGGGGACAGGAACACTGAAGCTTTCTTT
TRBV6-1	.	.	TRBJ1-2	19	CASSEGQPQFLTMAKRTYF	TGTGCCAGCAGTGAGGGGCAACCTCAATTTCTAACTATGGCCAAAAGAACCTACTTC
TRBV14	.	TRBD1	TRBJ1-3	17	CASSQGTGSGSGNTIYF	TGTGCCAGCAGCCAAGGGACAGGTTCCGGCTCTGGAAACACCATATATTTT
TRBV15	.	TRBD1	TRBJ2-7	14	CATSRGDRGAEQYF	TGTGCCACCAGCAGAGGTGACAGGGGAGCCGAGCAGTACTTC
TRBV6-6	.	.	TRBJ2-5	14	CASSYPPVQETQYF	TGTGCCAGCAGTTACCCCCCGGTACAAGAGACCCAGTACTTC
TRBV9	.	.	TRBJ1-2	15	CASSVVTEGDYGYTF	TGTGCCAGCAGCGTAGTGACCGAGGGTGACTATGGCTACACCTTC
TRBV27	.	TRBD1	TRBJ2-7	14	CASRAGTGGGEQYF	TGTGCCAGCAGGGCCGGGACAGGGGGGGGCGAGCAGTACTTC
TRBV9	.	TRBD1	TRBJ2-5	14	CASSVMGQQETQYF	TGTGCCAGCAGCGTAATGGGACAGCAAGAGACCCAGTACTTC
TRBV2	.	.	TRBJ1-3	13	CASTGQRRNTIYF	TGTGCCAGCACGGGACAAAGAAGAAACACCATATATTTT
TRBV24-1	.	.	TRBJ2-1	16	CATSARRGGSYNEQFF	TGTGCCACCAGTGCACGGAGGGGGGGCTCCTACAATGAGCAGTTCTTC
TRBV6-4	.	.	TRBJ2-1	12	CASSGSGGEQFF	TGTGCCAGCAGCGGGAGCGGCGGTGAGCAGTTCTTC
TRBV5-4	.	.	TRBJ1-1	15	CASSRARALNTEAFF	TGTGCCAGCAGCCGCGCGAGGGCCCTGAACACTGAAGCTTTCTTT
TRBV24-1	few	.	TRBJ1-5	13	CATQAGGNQPQHF	TGTGCCACACAGGCGGGGGGCAATCAGCCCCAGCATTTT
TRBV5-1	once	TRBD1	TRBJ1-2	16	CASSYGQGAGNYGYTF	TGCGCCAGCAGCTATGGACAGGGGGCAGGAAACTATGGCTACACCTTC
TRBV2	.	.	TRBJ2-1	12	CASRSPNNEQFF	TGTGCCAGCAGATCTCCTAACAATGAGCAGTTCTTC